The clone carrying this T cell receptor beta chain was seen repeatedly, ten times or more. This sample was included in a study of T cells after yellow fever vaccination. TCRdb passed the 5' RACE reads through MiXCR, listing each CDR3 protein once. The sample holds 25,000 to 30,000 distinct CDR3 sequences; 4.5% are singletons and the top ten take less than 50%. This CDR3 region has 14 residues. The V gene lost 1 base and the J gene lost 4 bases, with 11 bases spanning the gap. Germline CDR1 and CDR2: SGHRS and YFSETQ. This receptor was taken from a man younger than 35 who received the YFV17D yellow fever vaccine. The sequenced sample was PBMCs, either bulk or a sorted T-cell subset (CD4+, CD8+, memory, or dextramer-sorted; not recorded which), obtained on the day of the yellow fever booster vaccination. The V gene is TRBV5-1, the J gene TRBJ1-2; D is possibly TRBD1 (6 bases). The DNA of the CDR3 is TGCGCCAGCAGCTTGATACCAGGGGCCTATGGCTACACCTTC. It specifies CASSLIPGAYGYTF.